One and the same sample provided the 11 T cell receptor beta chains below, sequenced in a study of shared clonotypes between healthy human individuals. Data came from immunoSEQ multiplex PCR; TCRdb stores just in-frame clones and leaves some out. There are some 580,000 clones in the sample; about 98% occur only once, and less than 0.35% lies in the top ten. Selected positively for CCR7 and CD45RO-negative, naive CD8 cells excluded terminally differentiated effector memory CD45RA+ cells. Input material: naive CD8+ T cells sorted from blood. The receptors stem from a man aged 25-45 years in good health.

This sequence joins TRBV27 and TRBJ2-5, with D perhaps matching TRBD2 (6 bases). Trimming shortened V by 4 bases and J by 5 bases, and 14 bases separated the two germline ends. The germline CDR1 and CDR2 sequences are MNHEY and SMNVEV (reference sequence). This CDR3 has 14 amino acids. For the CDR3, the DNA is TGTGCCAGCAGTTCCCTAGCGTTAGGGGAGACCCAGTACTTC. Encoded protein: CASSSLALGETQYF.

This chain uses TRBV7-9 with TRBJ2-5; D perhaps matches TRBD1 (6 bases). The CDR3 spans 15 residues. The V gene lost 4 bases and the J gene lost 7 bases, with 19 bases spanning the gap. Per germline, CDR1 SEHNR and CDR2 FQNEAQ (reference sequence). The CDR3 coding sequence is TGTGCCAGCAGCTCCACAAAGGGGACATTTGTGACCCAGTACTTC. Its translation: CASSSTKGTFVTQYF.

This chain uses TRBV30 with TRBJ2-3; unclear D gene. The germline gives CDR1 GTSNPN, CDR2 SVGIG (reference sequence). The CDR3 has 12 amino acids. Trimming pared 3 bases from V and 3 bases from J, leaving 7 bases between. The CDR3 is CAWRLGTDTQYF. In nucleotides, the CDR3 is TGTGCCTGGAGGTTGGGTACAGATACGCAGTATTTT.

The chain is built from TRBV27 and TRBJ1-2, with 12 bases lining up with TRBD1. V lost 4 bases, J lost 3 bases, and 6 bases stayed unmatched. The CDR3 has 16 amino acids. Germline V gene data show CDR1 as MNHEY and CDR2 as SMNVEV (reference sequence). CDR3 in amino acids: CASSSLRDRGHYGYTF. The CDR3 DNA is TGTGCCAGCAGTTCCCTCCGGGACAGGGGGCACTATGGCTACACCTTC.

V usage is TRBV9 and J usage is TRBJ2-7; either TRBD1 or TRBD2 may supply D (5 bases each). V was pared by 0 bases and J by 1 base, with 8 bases between. In germline, CDR1 is SGDLS, CDR2 YYNGEE. This CDR3 has 14 amino acids. DNA for the CDR3: TGTGCCAGCAGCGTAGTTGGGGGATCCTACGAGCAGTACTTC. Translation gives CASSVVGGSYEQYF.

V usage is TRBV6-1 and J usage is TRBJ1-2, with 7 nucleotides matching TRBD1. J was trimmed by 2 bases and V by 7 bases; bases with no gene match: 10. The length of the CDR3 is 15 residues. Germline V gene data show CDR1 as MNHNS and CDR2 as SASEGT. CDR3 in amino acids: CASITTGTANYGYTF. CDR3 DNA: TGTGCCAGCATAACGACCGGGACAGCAAACTATGGCTACACCTTC.

This chain connects TRBV29-1 to TRBJ2-7; D not resolved. V was pared by 0 bases and J by 2 bases, with 11 bases between. The CDR3 length is 14 residues. Germline-derived CDR1 and CDR2 are SQVTM and ANQGSEA. CDR3 sequence: CSVEDGNWPYEQYF. The CDR3 DNA reads TGCAGCGTTGAAGATGGTAACTGGCCCTACGAGCAGTACTTC.

This clone was seen only once. The chain links TRBV6-1 to TRBJ2-7; D may be TRBD1 or TRBD2 (6 bases each). Per germline, CDR1 MNHNS and CDR2 SASEGT. This CDR3 spans 15 amino acids. Trimming shortened V by 5 bases and J by 7 bases, and 21 bases separated the two germline ends. The CDR3 protein is CASSSETGGFWEQYF. The CDR3 DNA reads as TGTGCCAGCAGTTCTGAGACAGGAGGGTTTTGGGAGCAGTACTTC.

J is TRBJ2-1 and V is TRBV4-1; 14 bases agree with TRBD2. V lost 4 bases to trimming and J lost 9 bases; unmatched junction nucleotides: 5. The CDR3 extends over 15 amino acids. Germline CDR1 MGHRA, CDR2 YSYEKL. DNA for the CDR3: TGCGCCAGCAGCCTACAGACTAGCGGGAGGGGTGAGCAGTTCTTC. Translated: CASSLQTSGRGEQFF.

The CDR3 nucleotides read TGTGCCAGCGGACGTTACAGTGGGACTAGCGGGAGCAACGAGCAGTACTTC. Protein sequence: CASGRYSGTSGSNEQYF. The chain recombines TRBV7-8 with TRBJ2-7, with 14 nucleotides matching TRBD2. Germline loops: CDR1 SGHVS, CDR2 FQNEAQ. Trimming removed 8 bases from V and 5 bases from J; junction bases left unmatched: 14. This CDR3 has 17 residues.

The chain combines TRBV11-3 with TRBJ2-7, with 8 bases that match TRBD1. The V segment lost 7 bases and the J segment 6 bases; nucleotides outside the gene matches: 20. The CDR3 length is 17 residues. Germline-derived CDR1 and CDR2 are SGHNT and YENEEA. The CDR3 region has the DNA TGTGCCAGCACCCAGTTGACCGAAACAGGGGGGATATTCGAGCAGTACTTC. The encoded protein is CASTQLTETGGIFEQYF.